This TCR beta chain was captured in a study of response to subunit inactivated influenza vaccine. This clonotype has more than one count but fewer than ten. What it binds is not known. With 2 bases removed from V and 2 bases from J, the gap between germline ends came to 16 bases. Germline CDR1 MGHDK, CDR2 SYGVNS. This CDR3 is built from 16 residues. One entry per CDR3 protein results from TCRdb running MiXCR on the RT-PCR reads. The sample has 450,000 to 550,000 distinct CDR3 sequences, around 25% seen once. Findings and limits, study-wide: The authors put forward the suggestion that each seasonal influenza vaccination may bring in only a limited number of new T cells.

This receptor was taken from a man aged 45-65 years who received an inactivated influenza vaccine. J is TRBJ2-7 and V is TRBV25-1, with D tentatively TRBD2 (6 bases). Sequencing used CD4+ T cells sorted from PBMCs, obtained 5 days after vaccination. The chain's CDR3 is CASSEEGRGLTYEQYF. In DNA, the CDR3 is TGTGCCAGCAGTGAAGAAGGGCGGGGCCTAACCTACGAGCAGTACTTC.